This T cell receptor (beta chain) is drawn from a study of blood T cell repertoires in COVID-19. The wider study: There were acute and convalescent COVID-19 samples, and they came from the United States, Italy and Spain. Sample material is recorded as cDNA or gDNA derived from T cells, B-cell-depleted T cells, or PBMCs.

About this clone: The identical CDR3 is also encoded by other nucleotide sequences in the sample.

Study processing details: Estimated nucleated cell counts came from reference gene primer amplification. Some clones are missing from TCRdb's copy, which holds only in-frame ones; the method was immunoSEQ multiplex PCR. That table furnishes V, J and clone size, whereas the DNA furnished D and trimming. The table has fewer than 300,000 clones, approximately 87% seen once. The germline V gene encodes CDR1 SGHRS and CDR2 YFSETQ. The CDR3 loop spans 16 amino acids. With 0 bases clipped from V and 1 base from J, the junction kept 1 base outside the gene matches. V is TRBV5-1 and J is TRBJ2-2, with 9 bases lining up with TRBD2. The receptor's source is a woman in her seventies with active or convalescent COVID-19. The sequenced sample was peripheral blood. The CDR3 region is CASSLGLAVNTGELFF. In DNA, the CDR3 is TGCGCCAGCAGCTTGGGACTAGCGGTGAACACCGGGGAGCTGTTTTTT.